This TCR beta chain emerged from a study of blood T cell repertoires in COVID-19. Trimming removed 3 bases from V and 4 bases from J, with 13 bases in between. This CDR3 is 15 amino acids long. CDR1 and CDR2 from the germline V gene are MNHEY and SMNVEV (reference sequence). The data were produced by immunoSEQ multiplex PCR, yet TCRdb's version contains in-frame clones alone and is incomplete. The table records 140,000 to 150,000 clones, more than 75% of them present only once. Sequencing was carried out using peripheral blood. V is TRBV27 and J is TRBJ2-1; D not resolved. This TCR was sampled from a man aged 60 to 69 with acute or convalescent COVID-19. The CDR3 DNA sequence: TGTGCCAGCAGTTTTGAGGTCAGTTCTTACAATGAGCAGTTCTTC. Protein product: CASSFEVSSYNEQFF.